This entry features one T cell receptor (beta chain) sequence. The target antigen is unknown. This sample was taken from a study of cytomegalovirus exposure and HLA in healthy donors. At the level of the study: The approximately 120 validation repertoires, a later analysis reported, used the same platform as the 666 first-cohort repertoires.

The repertoire was sequenced with immunoSEQ multiplex PCR; TCRdb's copy has only in-frame clones and lacks some. The profile shows approximately 150,000 clones, roughly 80% of them singletons. Overall study results and limits: Among TCR sequences, most were rare, though some public TCRs appeared in many donors. Both high specificity and high sensitivity reportedly marked the classifier's diagnosis of cytomegalovirus status. Within the 130 or so validation repertoires, first-cohort TCR clusters tended to co-occur, according to a later analysis.

This sequence originates from a man aged 25-45 years in good health and CMV-seropositive. Sequencing was carried out using PBMCs.

CDR3 protein: CASSEGVWGTGELFF. The CDR3 nucleotides are TGTGCCAGCAGTGAGGGAGTATGGGGCACCGGGGAGCTGTTTTTT. The chain employs TRBV6-1 and TRBJ2-2, with D tentatively TRBD2 (5 bases). The CDR3 is 15 residues long. Germline CDR1 MNHNS, CDR2 SASEGT. Trimming left V 3 bases short and J 4 bases short, with 12 bases between.